This T cell receptor beta chain was observed in a study of neurological immune-mediated disorders. This clonotype was counted ten times or more. Its antigen is not known. With 10-nucleotide random UMIs included, cDNA was synthesized by 5'RACE. TCRdb analysed the 5' RACE reads with MiXCR anew, one entry per CDR3 protein. The sample has roughly 50,000 distinct CDR3 sequences, 16% seen once; the top ten hold 4% to 5.5%. Study results and caveats: HTLV-1-associated myelopathy led in TCR clonal expansion, while multiple sclerosis ranked lowest, below healthy controls.

Unmatched junction bases numbered 6, after V lost 2 bases and J lost 5 bases. This CDR3 is built from 16 residues. Germline V gives CDR1 MNHEY, CDR2 SVGAGI. This TCR was sampled from a man aged 55-75 years in good health. Material for sequencing was PBMCs. The chain links TRBV6-5 to TRBJ1-6; the match to TRBD1 covers 7 bases. This CDR3 reads CASSYGTGVNNSPLHF. CDR3 DNA sequence: TGTGCCAGCAGTTACGGTACAGGGGTAAATAATTCACCCCTCCACTTT.